This T cell receptor (beta chain) emerged from a study of blood T cell repertoires in COVID-19. The table came from immunoSEQ multiplex PCR; TCRdb's copy has only in-frame clones and leaves some out. The repertoire holds about 240,000 clones, with under 90% as singletons. The CDR3 covers 15 residues. V gave up 5 bases and J gave up 3 bases, with 14 bases separating them. In germline, CDR1 is SGHTA, CDR2 FQGNSA. Material for sequencing was PBMCs or T cells enriched from blood (not recorded which). The chain links TRBV7-2 to TRBJ1-5; possibly TRBD1 for D (5 bases). The TCR was taken from a woman between 35 and 50 years old who had been exposed to COVID-19. The chain's CDR3 is CASSPFGGDNQPQHF. As DNA, the CDR3 is TGTGCCAGCAGCCCCTTCGGGGGTGACAATCAGCCCCAGCATTTT. Together with reference TRBV7-2 and TRBJ1-5, the CDR3 gives the full variable domain: GAGVSQSPSNKVTEKGKDVELRCDPISGHTALYWYRQSLGQGLEFLIYFQGNSAPDKSGLPSDRFSAERTGGSVSTLTIQRTQQEDSAVYLCASSPFGGDNQPQHFGDGTRLSIL.